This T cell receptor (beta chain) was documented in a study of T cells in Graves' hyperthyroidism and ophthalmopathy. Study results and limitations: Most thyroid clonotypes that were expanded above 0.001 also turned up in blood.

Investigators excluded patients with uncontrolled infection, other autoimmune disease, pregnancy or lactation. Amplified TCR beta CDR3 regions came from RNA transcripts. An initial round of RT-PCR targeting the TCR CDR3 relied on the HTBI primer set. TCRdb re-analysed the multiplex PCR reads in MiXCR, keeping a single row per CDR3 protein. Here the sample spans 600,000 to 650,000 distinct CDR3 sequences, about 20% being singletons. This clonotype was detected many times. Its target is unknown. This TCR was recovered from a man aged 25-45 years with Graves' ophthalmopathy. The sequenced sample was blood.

The CDR3 DNA is TGTGCCTGGAGTGCCCTAGCGGGAGTTCGCGAGCAGTTCTTC. It encodes CAWSALAGVREQFF. J is TRBJ2-1 and V is TRBV30; 10 bases map to TRBD2. Looked up from germline, CDR1 is GTSNPN and CDR2 is SVGIG (reference sequence). V shed 1 base and J 10 bases; nucleotides not matched to a gene: 7. This CDR3 is 14 amino acids long.